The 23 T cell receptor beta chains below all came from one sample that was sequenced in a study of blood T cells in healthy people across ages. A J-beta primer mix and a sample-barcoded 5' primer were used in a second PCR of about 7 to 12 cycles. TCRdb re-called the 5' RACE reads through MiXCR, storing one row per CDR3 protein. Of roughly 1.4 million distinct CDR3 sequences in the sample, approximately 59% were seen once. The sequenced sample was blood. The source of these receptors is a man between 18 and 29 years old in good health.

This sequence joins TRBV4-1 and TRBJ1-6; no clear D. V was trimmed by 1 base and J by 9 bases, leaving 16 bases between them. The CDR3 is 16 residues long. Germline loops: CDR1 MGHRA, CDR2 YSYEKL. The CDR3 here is CASSQVLGSGLSPLHF. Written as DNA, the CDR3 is TGCGCCAGCAGCCAAGTTTTGGGCTCCGGCCTTTCACCCCTCCACTTT.

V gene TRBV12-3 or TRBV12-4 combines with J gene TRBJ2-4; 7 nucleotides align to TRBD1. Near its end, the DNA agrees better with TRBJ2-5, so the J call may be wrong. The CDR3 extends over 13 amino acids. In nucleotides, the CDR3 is TGTGCCAGCAAGAGTGACAGGGAGGAGACCCAGTACTTC. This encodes CASKSDREETQYF.

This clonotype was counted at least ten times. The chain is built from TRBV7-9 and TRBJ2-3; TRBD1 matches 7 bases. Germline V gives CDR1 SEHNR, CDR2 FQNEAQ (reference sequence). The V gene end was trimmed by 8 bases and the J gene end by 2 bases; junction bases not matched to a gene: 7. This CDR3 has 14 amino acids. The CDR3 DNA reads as TGTGCCAGCCACACGGACAGGTACACAGATACGCAGTATTTT. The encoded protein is CASHTDRYTDTQYF. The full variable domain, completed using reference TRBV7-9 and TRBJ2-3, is DTGVSQNPRHKITKRGQNVTFRCDPISEHNRLYWYRQTLGQGPEFLTYFQNEAQLEKSRLLSDRFSAERPKGSFSTLEIQRTEQGDSAMYLCASHTDRYTDTQYFGPGTRLTVL.

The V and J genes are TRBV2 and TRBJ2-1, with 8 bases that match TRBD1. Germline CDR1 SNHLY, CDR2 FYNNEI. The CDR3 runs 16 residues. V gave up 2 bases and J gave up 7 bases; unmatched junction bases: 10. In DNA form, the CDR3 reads TGTGCCAGCAGTGAATCCCCGGACAGGGTGGGGAATGAGCAGTTCTTC. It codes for CASSESPDRVGNEQFF.

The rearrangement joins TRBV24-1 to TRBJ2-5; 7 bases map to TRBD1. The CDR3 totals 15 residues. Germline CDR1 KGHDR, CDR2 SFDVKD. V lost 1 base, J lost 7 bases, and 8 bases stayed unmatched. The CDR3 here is CATSDFSTGSGTQYF. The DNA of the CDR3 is TGTGCCACCAGTGATTTTTCGACAGGGTCGGGGACCCAGTACTTC.

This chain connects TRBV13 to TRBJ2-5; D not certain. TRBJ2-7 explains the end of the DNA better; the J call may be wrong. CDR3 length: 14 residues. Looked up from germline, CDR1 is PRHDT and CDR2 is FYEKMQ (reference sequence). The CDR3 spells CASSFAQTTYEQYF. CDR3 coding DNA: TGTGCCAGCAGCTTTGCACAGACGACCTACGAGCAGTACTTC.

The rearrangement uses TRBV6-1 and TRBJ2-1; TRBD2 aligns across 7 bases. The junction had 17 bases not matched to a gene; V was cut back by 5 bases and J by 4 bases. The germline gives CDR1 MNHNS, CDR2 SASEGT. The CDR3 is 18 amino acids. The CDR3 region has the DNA TGTGCCAGCAGTCCACGCCGCGAGGGAGGGAGGGATTACAATGAGCAGTTCTTC. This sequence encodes CASSPRREGGRDYNEQFF.

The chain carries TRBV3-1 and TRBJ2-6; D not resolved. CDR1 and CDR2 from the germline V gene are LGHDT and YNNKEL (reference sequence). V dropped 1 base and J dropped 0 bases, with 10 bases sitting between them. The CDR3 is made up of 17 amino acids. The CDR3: CASSQVTRSSGANVLTF. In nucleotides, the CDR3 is TGTGCCAGCAGCCAAGTTACCCGATCCTCTGGGGCCAACGTCCTGACTTTC.

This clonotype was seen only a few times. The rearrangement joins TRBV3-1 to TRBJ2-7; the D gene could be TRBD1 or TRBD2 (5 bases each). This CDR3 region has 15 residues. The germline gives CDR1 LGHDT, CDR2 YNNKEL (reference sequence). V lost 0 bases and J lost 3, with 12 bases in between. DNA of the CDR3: TGTGCCAGCAGCCAAGATCTCGGGACCTACTACGAGCAGTACTTC. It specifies CASSQDLGTYYEQYF.

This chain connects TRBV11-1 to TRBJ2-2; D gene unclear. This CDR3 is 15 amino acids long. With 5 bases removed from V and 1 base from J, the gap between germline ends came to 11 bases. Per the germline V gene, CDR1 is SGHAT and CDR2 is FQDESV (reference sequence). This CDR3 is CASSGRLGNTGELFF. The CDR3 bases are TGTGCCAGCAGCGGTCGACTGGGGAACACCGGGGAGCTGTTTTTT.

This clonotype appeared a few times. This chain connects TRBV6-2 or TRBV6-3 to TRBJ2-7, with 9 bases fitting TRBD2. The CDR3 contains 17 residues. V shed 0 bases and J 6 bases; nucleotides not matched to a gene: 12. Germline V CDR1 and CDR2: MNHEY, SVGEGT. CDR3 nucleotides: TGTGCCAGCAGTTACTCTGGCGGGGGGGCCTTGTTACGCGAGCAGTACTTC. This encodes CASSYSGGGALLREQYF.

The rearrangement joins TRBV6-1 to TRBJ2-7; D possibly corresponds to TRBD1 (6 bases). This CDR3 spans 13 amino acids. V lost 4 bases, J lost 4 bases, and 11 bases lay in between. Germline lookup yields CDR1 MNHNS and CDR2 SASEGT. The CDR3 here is CASSGGTKYEQYF. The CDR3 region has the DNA TGTGCCAGCAGTGGGGGGACAAAATACGAGCAGTACTTC.

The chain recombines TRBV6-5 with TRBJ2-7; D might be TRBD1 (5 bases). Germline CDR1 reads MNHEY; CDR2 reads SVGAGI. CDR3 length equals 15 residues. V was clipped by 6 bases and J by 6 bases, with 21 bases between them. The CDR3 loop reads CASSPTPIQGSEQYF. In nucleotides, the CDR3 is TGTGCCAGCAGCCCTACGCCCATTCAGGGAAGCGAGCAGTACTTC.

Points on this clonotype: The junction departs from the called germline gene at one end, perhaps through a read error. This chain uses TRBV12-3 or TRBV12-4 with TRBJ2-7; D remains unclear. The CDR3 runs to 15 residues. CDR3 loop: CASSLGPPGPYKQNF. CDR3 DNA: TGTGCCAGCAGTTTAGGGCCCCCCGGGCCCTACAAGCAGAACTTC.

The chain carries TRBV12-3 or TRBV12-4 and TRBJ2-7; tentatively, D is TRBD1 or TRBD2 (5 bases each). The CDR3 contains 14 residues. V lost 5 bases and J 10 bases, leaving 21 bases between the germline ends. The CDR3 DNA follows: TGTGCCAGCAGTGTAAGGGACGGGGACGTTACCCAGTACTTC. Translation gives CASSVRDGDVTQYF.

The CDR3 nucleotides are TGTGCCAGCAGCGCCAGGGACAGACTCTACGAGCAGTACTTC. Amino acids: CASSARDRLYEQYF. J is TRBJ2-4 and V is TRBV28; 7 positions match TRBD1. The better agreement between TRBJ2-7 and the DNA end casts doubt on the J call. The length of the CDR3 is 14 residues. Germline V gene data show CDR1 as MDHEN and CDR2 as SYDVKM.

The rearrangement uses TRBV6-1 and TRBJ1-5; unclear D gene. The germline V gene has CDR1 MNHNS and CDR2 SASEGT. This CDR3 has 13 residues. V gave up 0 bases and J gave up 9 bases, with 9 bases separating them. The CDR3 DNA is TGTGCCAGCAGTGAAGCTTGGCAGCGGCCCCAGCATTTT. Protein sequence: CASSEAWQRPQHF.

The CDR3 region has the DNA TGTGCCAGCATAGTAACTAGCGGACGCACAGATACGCAGTATTTT. Protein product: CASIVTSGRTDTQYF. This chain uses TRBV25-1 with TRBJ2-3; TRBD2 agrees at 8 bases. This CDR3 contains 15 residues. After removal of 7 bases from V and 1 base from J, the junction contained 7 bases not matched to a gene. CDR1 is MGHDK, CDR2 SYGVNS, per germline.

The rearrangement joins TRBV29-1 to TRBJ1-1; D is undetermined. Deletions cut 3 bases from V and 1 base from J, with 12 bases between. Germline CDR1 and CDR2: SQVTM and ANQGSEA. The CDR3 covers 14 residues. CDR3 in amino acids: CSVEFAWQNTEAFF. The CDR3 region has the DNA TGCAGCGTTGAGTTCGCCTGGCAGAACACTGAAGCTTTCTTT.

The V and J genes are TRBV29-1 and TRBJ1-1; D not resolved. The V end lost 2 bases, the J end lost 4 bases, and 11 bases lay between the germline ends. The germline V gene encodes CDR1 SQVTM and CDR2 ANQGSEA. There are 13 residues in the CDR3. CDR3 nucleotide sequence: TGCAGCGTTGAACCCAGGTTAGGCACTGAAGCTTTCTTT. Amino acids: CSVEPRLGTEAFF.

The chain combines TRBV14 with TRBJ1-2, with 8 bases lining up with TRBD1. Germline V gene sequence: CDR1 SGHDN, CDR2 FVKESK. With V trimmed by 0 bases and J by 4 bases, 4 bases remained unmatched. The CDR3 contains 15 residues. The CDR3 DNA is TGTGCCAGCAGCCAAGATCGGGACAGGCCCTATGGCTACACCTTC. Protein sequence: CASSQDRDRPYGYTF. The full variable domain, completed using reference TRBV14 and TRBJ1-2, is EAGVTQFPSHSVIEKGQTVTLRCDPISGHDNLYWYRRVMGKEIKFLLHFVKESKQDESGMPNNRFLAERTGGTYSTLKVQPAELEDSGVYFCASSQDRDRPYGYTFGSGTRLTVV.

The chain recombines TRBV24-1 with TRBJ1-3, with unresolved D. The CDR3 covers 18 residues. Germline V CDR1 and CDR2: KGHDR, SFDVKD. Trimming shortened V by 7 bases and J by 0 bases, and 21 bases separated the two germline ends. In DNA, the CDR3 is TGTGCCACCAGCCCGGGCCAAACGGGCCGAAGCTCTGGAAACACCATATATTTT. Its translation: CATSPGQTGRSSGNTIYF.

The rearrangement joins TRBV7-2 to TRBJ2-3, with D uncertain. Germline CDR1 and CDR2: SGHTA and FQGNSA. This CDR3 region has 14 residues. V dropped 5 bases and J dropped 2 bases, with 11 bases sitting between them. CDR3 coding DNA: TGTGCCAGCAGCGCTGTACTACACACAGATACGCAGTATTTT. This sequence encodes CASSAVLHTDTQYF.